This entry describes one T cell receptor (beta chain). Its specificity is not known. The CDR3 spans 18 residues. Germline V gene lookup returns CDR1 MDHEN and CDR2 SYDVKM. V dropped 3 bases and J dropped 0 bases, with 15 bases sitting between them. This entry belongs to a study of T-cell reconstitution after alpha-beta-depleted transplantation in children. Notes on the study in general: Once a year had passed after transplant, T-cell counts and diversity came mostly from newly produced T cells. Approximately two months post-transplant, alpha-beta T cells reportedly originated from several hundred expanded graft clones.

Unique molecular identifiers featured in how the TCRbeta library was prepared. TCRdb reprocessed the PCR reads via MiXCR and lists one record per CDR3 protein. The sample lists a few hundred thousand distinct CDR3 sequences; 10% to 15% were seen once. This sample comprised PBMCs, mostly from graft donor cells, obtained 360 days after TCRalphabeta/CD19-depleted stem cell transplant. The chain carries TRBV28 and TRBJ1-6; possibly TRBD1 for D (6 bases). This receptor was identified in a male patient between 10 and 17 years old who had a stem cell transplant for acute myeloid leukemia, so the T cells may come from the graft donor. DNA for the CDR3: TGTGCCAGCAGTTTTGGGGGCTCAGGCAGCTCCTATAATTCACCCCTCCACTTT. This translates into CASSFGGSGSSYNSPLHF.